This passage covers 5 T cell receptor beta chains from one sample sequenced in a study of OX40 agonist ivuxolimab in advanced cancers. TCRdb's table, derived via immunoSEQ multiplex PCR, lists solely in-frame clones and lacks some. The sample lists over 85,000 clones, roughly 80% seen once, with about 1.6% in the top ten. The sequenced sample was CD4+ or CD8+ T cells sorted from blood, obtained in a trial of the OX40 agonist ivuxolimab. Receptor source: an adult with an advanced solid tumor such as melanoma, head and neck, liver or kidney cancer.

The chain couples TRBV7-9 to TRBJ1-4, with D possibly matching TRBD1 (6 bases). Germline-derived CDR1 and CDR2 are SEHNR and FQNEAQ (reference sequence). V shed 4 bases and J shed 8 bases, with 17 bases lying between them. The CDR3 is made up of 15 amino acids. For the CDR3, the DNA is TGTGCCAGCAGCTCACCCATTCAGGACAGAGAAAAACTGTTTTTT. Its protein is CASSSPIQDREKLFF.

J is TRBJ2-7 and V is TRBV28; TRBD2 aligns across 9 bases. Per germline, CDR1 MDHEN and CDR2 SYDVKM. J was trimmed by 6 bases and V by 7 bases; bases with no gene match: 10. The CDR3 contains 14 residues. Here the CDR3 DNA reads TGTGCCAGCACCCGGCGGGGGGGCGCGTTCGAGCAGTACTTC. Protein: CASTRRGGAFEQYF. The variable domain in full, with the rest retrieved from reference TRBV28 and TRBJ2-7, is DVKVTQSSRYLVKRTGEKVFLECVQDMDHENMFWYRQDPGLGLRLIYFSYDVKMKEKGDIPEGYSVSREKKERFSLILESASTNQTSMYLCASTRRGGAFEQYFGPGTRLTVT.

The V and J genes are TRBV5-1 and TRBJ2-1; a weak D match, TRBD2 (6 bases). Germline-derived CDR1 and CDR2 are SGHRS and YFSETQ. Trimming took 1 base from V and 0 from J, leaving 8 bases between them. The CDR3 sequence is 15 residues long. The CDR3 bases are TGCGCCAGCAGCTTGAACGGGGGCTCCTACAATGAGCAGTTCTTC. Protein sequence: CASSLNGGSYNEQFF.

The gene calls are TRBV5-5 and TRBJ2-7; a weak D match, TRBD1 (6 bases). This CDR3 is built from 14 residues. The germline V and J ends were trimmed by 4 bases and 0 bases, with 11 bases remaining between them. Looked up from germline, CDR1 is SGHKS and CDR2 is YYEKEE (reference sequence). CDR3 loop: CASSPGESSYEQYF. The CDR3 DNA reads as TGTGCCAGCAGCCCAGGGGAAAGCTCCTACGAGCAGTACTTC.

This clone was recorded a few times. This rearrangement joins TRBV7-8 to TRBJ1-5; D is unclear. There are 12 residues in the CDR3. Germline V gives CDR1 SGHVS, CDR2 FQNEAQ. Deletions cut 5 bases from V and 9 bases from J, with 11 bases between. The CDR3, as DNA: TGTGCCAGCAGCGCCCCCCCGATGCCCCAGCATTTT. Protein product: CASSAPPMPQHF.